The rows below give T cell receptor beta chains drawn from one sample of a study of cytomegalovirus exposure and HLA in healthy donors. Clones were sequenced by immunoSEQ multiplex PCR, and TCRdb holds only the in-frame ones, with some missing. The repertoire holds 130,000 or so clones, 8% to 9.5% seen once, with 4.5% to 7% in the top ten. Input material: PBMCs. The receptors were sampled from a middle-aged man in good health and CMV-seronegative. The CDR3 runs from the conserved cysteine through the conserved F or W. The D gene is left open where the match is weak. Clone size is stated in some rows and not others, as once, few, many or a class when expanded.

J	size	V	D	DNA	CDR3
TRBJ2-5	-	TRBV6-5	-	TGTGCCAGCAGACTTAGGGGGGGAGAGACCCAGTACTTC	CASRLRGGETQYF
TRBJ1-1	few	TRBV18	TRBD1	TGTGCCAGCTCACCTATCACAGGGGTTGTGAACACTGAAGCTTTCTTT	CASSPITGVVNTEAFF
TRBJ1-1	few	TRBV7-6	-	TGTGCCAGCAGCCCCAGGGTGAACACTGAAGCTTTCTTT	CASSPRVNTEAFF
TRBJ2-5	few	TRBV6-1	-	TGTGCCAGCAGTAAACGACAGGCCCCAGAGACCCAGTACTTC	CASSKRQAPETQYF
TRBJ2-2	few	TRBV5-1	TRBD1	TGCGCCAGCAGCGGGGGACAGGGGGTCACCGGGGAGCTGTTTTTT	CASSGGQGVTGELFF
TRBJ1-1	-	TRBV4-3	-	TGCGCCAGCAGCCAACTCAGGGGTAACACTGAAGCTTTCTTT	CASSQLRGNTEAFF
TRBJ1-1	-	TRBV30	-	TGTGCCTGGAGAACTAATCAGGGAATCGCTTTCTTT	CAWRTNQGIAFF
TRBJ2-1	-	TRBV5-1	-	TGCGCCAGCAGCGGTCGGACACGAAACTACAATGAGCAGTTCTTC	CASSGRTRNYNEQFF
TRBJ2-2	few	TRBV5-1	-	TGCGCCAGCAGCTTGTATGGCAATGCGAACACCGGGGAGCTGTTTTTT	CASSLYGNANTGELFF
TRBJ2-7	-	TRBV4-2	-	TGTGCCAGCAGCCAAAGAGGTGAAAGGGGGGGCCACGAGCAGTACTTC	CASSQRGERGGHEQYF
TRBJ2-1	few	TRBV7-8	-	TGTGCCAGCAGCTTAGGCCAGGGGGGTGCAGCGCAGTTCTTC	CASSLGQGGAAQFF
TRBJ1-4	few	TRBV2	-	TGTGCCAGCAGCCCTCTTGGCTTCTCTGAAAAACTGTTTTTT	CASSPLGFSEKLFF
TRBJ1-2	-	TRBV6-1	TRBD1	TGTGCCAGCAGCGGCGGGACAGGGAACTATGGCTACACCTTC	CASSGGTGNYGYTF
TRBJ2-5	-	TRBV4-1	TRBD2	TGCGCCAGCAGCCCCTCGGGACTATTACAAGAGACCCAGTACTTC	CASSPSGLLQETQYF
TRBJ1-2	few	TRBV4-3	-	TGCGCCAGCAGCCCGTCCGGAGCGACCTCCCTATATGGCTACACCTTC	CASSPSGATSLYGYTF
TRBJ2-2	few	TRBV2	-	TGTGCCAGCGGGAAACTAGCTAACACCGGGGAGCTGTTTTTT	CASGKLANTGELFF
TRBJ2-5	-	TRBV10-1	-	TGCGCCAGCAGTGAGGGGGAGCGGGCCCCGGAGACCCAGTACTTC	CASSEGERAPETQYF
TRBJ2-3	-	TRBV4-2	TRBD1	TGTGCCAGCAGCCAAGATCATGGGACAGGGTTGACAGATACGCAGTATTTT	CASSQDHGTGLTDTQYF
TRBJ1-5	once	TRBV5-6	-	TGTGCCAGCAGCCTAGGGGGATTAGGCAATCAGCCCCAGCATTTT	CASSLGGLGNQPQHF
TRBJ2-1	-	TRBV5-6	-	TGTGCCAGCAGCACGGACACAGCTGGTGAGCAGTTCTTC	CASSTDTAGEQFF
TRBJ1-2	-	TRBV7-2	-	TGTGCCAGCAGCTTTTTGAACAGCAACTATGGCTACACCTTC	CASSFLNSNYGYTF
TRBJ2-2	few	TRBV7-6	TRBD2	TGTGCCAGCAGCTTGATCGGGACTACGAACACCGGGGAGCTGTTTTTT	CASSLIGTTNTGELFF
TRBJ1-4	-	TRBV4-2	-	TGTGCCAGCAGCCAAGTTAATCAGGGGAATGAAAAACTGTTTTTT	CASSQVNQGNEKLFF
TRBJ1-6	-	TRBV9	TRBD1	TGTGCCAGCAGCGTAGAGGGGACAGGGTATGACCTCCACTTT	CASSVEGTGYDLHF
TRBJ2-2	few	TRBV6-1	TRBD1	TGTGCCAGCAGTGAGGGGACAGGGGGCGCCGGGGAGCTGTTTTTT	CASSEGTGGAGELFF
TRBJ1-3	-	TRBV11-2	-	TGTGCCAGCAGCTGGACAGTCTCTGGAAACACCATATATTTT	CASSWTVSGNTIYF
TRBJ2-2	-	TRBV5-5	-	TGTGCCAGCAGTTGGAGAAACACCGGGGAGCTGTTTTTT	CASSWRNTGELFF
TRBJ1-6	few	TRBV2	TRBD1	TGTGCCAGCAAGGGACAGGGTTCATCGCCCCTCCACTTT	CASKGQGSSPLHF
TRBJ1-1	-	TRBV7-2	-	TGTGCCAGCAGCTCGACAGCTAGCGCTGAAGCTTTCTTT	CASSSTASAEAFF
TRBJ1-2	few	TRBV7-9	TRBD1	TGTGCCAGCAGCGTAGGACAGGGCGGCTATGGCTACACCTTC	CASSVGQGGYGYTF
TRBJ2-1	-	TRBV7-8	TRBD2	TGTGCCAGCAGCTTAGCAACTAGCGGGGGGATCTACAATGAGCAGTTCTTC	CASSLATSGGIYNEQFF
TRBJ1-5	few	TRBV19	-	TGTGCCAGTAGTATATCCTCAGGAGGGACCGGCAATCAGCCCCAGCATTTT	CASSISSGGTGNQPQHF
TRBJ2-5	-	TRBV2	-	TGTGCCAGCAGTGAACTGTTTGGCGGGTTGTACCAAGAGACCCAGTACTTC	CASSELFGGLYQETQYF
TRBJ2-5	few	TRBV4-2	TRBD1	TGTGCCAGCAGCCAGGAATCCCTGACAGGGGGCAAAGAGACCCAGTACTTC	CASSQESLTGGKETQYF
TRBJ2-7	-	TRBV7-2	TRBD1	TGTGCCAGCAGCCGGGACAGCCGTACCTACGAGCAGTACTTC	CASSRDSRTYEQYF
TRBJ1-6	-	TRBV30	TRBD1	TGTGCCTGGAGTTTTGGACAGGCGGAGCGTTCACCCCTCCACTTT	CAWSFGQAERSPLHF
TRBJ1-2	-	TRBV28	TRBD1	TGTGCCAGCAGTCCGCAGGGGGAAGGTGGCTACACCTTC	CASSPQGEGGYTF
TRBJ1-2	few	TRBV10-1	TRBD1	TGCGCCACCACAGGGGGCTCACTGACCGGCTACACCTTC	CATTGGSLTGYTF
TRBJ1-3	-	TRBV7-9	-	TGTGCCAGCACCGAGTCTGGAAACACCATATATTTT	CASTESGNTIYF
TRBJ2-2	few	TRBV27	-	TGTGCCAGCAGTCAACTAGACACCGGGGAGCTGTTTTTT	CASSQLDTGELFF
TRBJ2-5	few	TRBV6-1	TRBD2	TGTGCCAGCACAGACAGCGGGGGGCCAACTAAGACCCAGTACTTC	CASTDSGGPTKTQYF
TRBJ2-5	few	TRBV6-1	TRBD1	TGTGCCAGCAGTGTGGGTGGACAGGGAGAGACCCAGTACTTC	CASSVGGQGETQYF
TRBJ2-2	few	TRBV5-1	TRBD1	TGCGCCAGCAGCCCTCTCGTCCGGGACAGGGTAACCGGGGAGCTGTTTTTT	CASSPLVRDRVTGELFF
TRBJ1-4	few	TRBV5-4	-	TGTGCCAGCAGCCCCGGGACAAGCGAAGAAAAACTGTTTTTT	CASSPGTSEEKLFF
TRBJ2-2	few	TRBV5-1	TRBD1	TGCGCCAGCAGCTTAATGACAGGGGACACCGGGGAGCTGTTTTTT	CASSLMTGDTGELFF
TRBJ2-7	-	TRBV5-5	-	TGTGCCAGCAGCTTGGAGGGGGACTACGAGCAGTACTTC	CASSLEGDYEQYF